This TCR beta chain was sequenced during a study of cytomegalovirus exposure and HLA in healthy donors. The wider study: A data release that came early held 80 million or so unique TCRs from HLA-typed donors. The study's findings and limits: Analyzed later, most CMV-associated TCR beta chains appeared HLA-restricted. Cytomegalovirus-associated TCR beta chains were listed, numbering around 150.

In this sample, this clone turned up once. Antigen unknown. The CDR3 has 17 amino acids. Germline CDR1 LGHNT, CDR2 FRNRAP. Trimming removed 5 bases from V and 3 bases from J, with 20 bases in between. PCR primers comprised 60 Vbeta and 13 Jbeta primers. Profiling relied on immunoSEQ multiplex PCR, and the TCRdb table lists in-frame clones only, not all of them. Of around 130,000 clones listed, approximately 84% are singletons. The chain combines TRBV12-5 with TRBJ1-3, with D perhaps TRBD1 (5 bases). This sequence originates from a boy younger than 10 in good health and CMV-seronegative. Sequenced input: PBMCs. The CDR3 DNA follows: TGTGCTAGTGGTCCGGGACCGGAGGGAACAGGTGGAAACACCATATATTTT. Translation gives CASGPGPEGTGGNTIYF.